These T cell receptor beta chains were read from a single sample in a study of identical twins. TCRdb re-called the 5' RACE reads through MiXCR, storing one row per CDR3 protein. Of under 350,000 distinct CDR3 sequences in the sample, 7.5% to 9.5% were seen once. The data also belong to a second study, concerning yellow fever vaccine responses in identical twins.

The material sequenced was CD8+ T cells sorted from blood. These receptors came from a woman under 30 in good health. CDR3s include the opening cysteine and the closing phenylalanine or tryptophan. The D gene is left open where the match is weak. Expanded clones get a size class; other rows say once, few or many, or leave the size out.

>few|TRBJ2-5|TRBV6-1|NA|12
TGTGCCAGCAGTGAACTAGAGGAGACCCAGTACTTC
CASSELEETQYF
>NA|TRBJ2-5|TRBV20-1|NA|14
TGCAGTGCTAGAGGGATTGGCGGTCAAGAGACCCAGTACTTC
CSARGIGGQETQYF
>few|TRBJ1-5|TRBV20-1|NA|15
TGCAGTGCTAGGTGGGGGGAAATTGGCAATCAGCCCCAGCATTTT
CSARWGEIGNQPQHF
>NA|TRBJ2-2|TRBV10-2|NA|14
TGCGCCAGCAGTGAGGGAGTGAACACCGGGGAGCTGTTTTTT
CASSEGVNTGELFF
>few|TRBJ2-5|TRBV28|TRBD2|18
TGTGCCAGCAGTTTCGCCCTAGCGGGAGGCGGTGACCAAGAGACCCAGTACTTC
CASSFALAGGGDQETQYF
>NA|TRBJ2-1|TRBV7-8|TRBD2|16
TGTGCCAGCAGCGCCCATGCTAGCGGGAGACACAATGAGCAGTTCTTC
CASSAHASGRHNEQFF
>NA|TRBJ2-6|TRBV18|NA|15
TGTGCCAGCTCACTGGACAGCCCTGGGGCCAACGTCCTGACTTTC
CASSLDSPGANVLTF
>many|TRBJ2-7|TRBV7-9|NA|13
TGTGCCAGCAGGGAAGGAGGGAGCTACGAGCAGTACTTC
CASREGGSYEQYF
>NA|TRBJ2-3|TRBV12-3/TRBV12-4|NA|14
TGTGCCAGCAGTACCTCTAGCGGCACAGATACGCAGTATTTT
CASSTSSGTDTQYF
>many|TRBJ2-3|TRBV5-1|NA|15
TGCGCCAGCAGCTTTGAGTGGACTGGCAGAGATACGCAGTATTTT
CASSFEWTGRDTQYF
>many|TRBJ2-3|TRBV7-2|NA|15
TGTGCCAGCAGCTCCGTGGCAGGGATCACAGATACGCAGTATTTT
CASSSVAGITDTQYF
>few|TRBJ2-2|TRBV15|NA|13
TGTGCCGTCATGACAGGGAACACCGGGGAGCTGTTTTTT
CAVMTGNTGELFF
>many|TRBJ1-2|TRBV5-1|TRBD1|15
TGCGCCAGCAGCTTGGCCGGACAGGGGATTTATGGCTACACCTTC
CASSLAGQGIYGYTF
>many|TRBJ2-3|TRBV7-7|NA|13
TGTGCTAGCAGCCCCGAAGTTACAGATACGCAGTATTTT
CASSPEVTDTQYF
>many|TRBJ2-2|TRBV29-1|NA|16
TGCAGCGTCATTTGGAGGAGGGCCGCGAACACCGGGGAGCTGTTTTTT
CSVIWRRAANTGELFF
>NA|TRBJ2-3|TRBV27|TRBD1|15
TGTGCCAGCAGTTTAGGACAGGGCCTACAGGATACGCAGTATTTT
CASSLGQGLQDTQYF
>NA|TRBJ2-3|TRBV4-3|NA|17
TGCGCCAGCAGCCAAGATTGGGCACAACCTCTTACAGATACGCAGTATTTT
CASSQDWAQPLTDTQYF
>few|TRBJ2-1|TRBV3-1|NA|13
TGTGCCAGCAGCCGCCTACTGGACAATGAGCAGTTCTTC
CASSRLLDNEQFF
>few|TRBJ2-1|TRBV15|TRBD2|19
TGTGCCACCAGCAGTGACATTACCCCCGGGACTAGCGGGAGAGATGAGCAGTTCTTC
CATSSDITPGTSGRDEQFF
>few|TRBJ2-7|TRBV20-1|TRBD2|13
TGCAGTGCGGAACAGCTAGCGGCCTACGAGCAGTACTTC
CSAEQLAAYEQYF
>many|TRBJ2-6|TRBV5-1|TRBD2|19
TGCGCCAGCAGCTTATACCAGCGGGGGGCCCTCTCTGGGGCCAACGTCCTGACTTTC
CASSLYQRGALSGANVLTF
>many|TRBJ2-1|TRBV29-1|TRBD2|13
TGCAGCGTTGAATTGCGGGAGGGGAATGAGCAGTTCTTC
CSVELREGNEQFF
>NA|TRBJ2-2|TRBV12-3/TRBV12-4|NA|18
TGTGCCAGCAGTTTGCACCATGGGGACTCAGCGAACACCGGGGAGCTGTTTTTT
CASSLHHGDSANTGELFF
>many|TRBJ1-2|TRBV20-1|TRBD1|16
TGCAGTGCTAGAGATCGCGGACAGGGTGATAGTTATGGCTACACCTTC
CSARDRGQGDSYGYTF
>many|TRBJ1-1|TRBV12-3/TRBV12-4|NA|15
TGTGCCAGCAGTTTAGGCCCGGGGGCCAACACTGAAGCTTTCTTT
CASSLGPGANTEAFF
>few|TRBJ2-7|TRBV12-3/TRBV12-4|TRBD1|14
TGTGCCAGCACCCCGACAGGGGAGATCTACGAGCAGTACTTC
CASTPTGEIYEQYF
>few|TRBJ2-2|TRBV2|NA|16
TGTGCCAGCAGTTCCCCCGGCCCGACGAACACCGGGGAGCTGTTTTTT
CASSSPGPTNTGELFF
>many|TRBJ2-1|TRBV29-1|TRBD1|15
TGCAGCGTCGTCTCGACAGGGTGGGCCTACAATGAGCAGTTCTTC
CSVVSTGWAYNEQFF
>NA|TRBJ2-7|TRBV20-1|NA|11
TGCAGTGCTAGGGGGGGCCACGAGCAGTACTTC
CSARGGHEQYF
>few|TRBJ1-2|TRBV9|NA|12
TGTGCCAGCAGCACGTCAGGGTGGGGCTACACCTTC
CASSTSGWGYTF
>NA|TRBJ2-7|TRBV7-2|NA|14
TGTGCCAGCAGCCTAGGACCTAGGGGTTCCGAGCAGTACTTC
CASSLGPRGSEQYF
>few|TRBJ2-5|TRBV6-5|NA|14
TGTGCCAGCAGTTTGATAGCGGACCCAGAGACCCAGTACTTC
CASSLIADPETQYF
>NA|TRBJ2-2|TRBV7-6|TRBD1|16
TGTGCCAGCAGCAGGAGGGACAGGGAATTCACCGGGGAGCTGTTTTTT
CASSRRDREFTGELFF
>NA|TRBJ2-7|TRBV7-8|NA|13
TGTGCCAGCAGCACGGAGTGGTCCTACGAGCAGTACTTC
CASSTEWSYEQYF
>NA|TRBJ2-1|TRBV6-2/TRBV6-3|TRBD2|15
TGTGCCAGCGGTCCCGGGACTAGCGAATACAATGAGCAGTTCTTC
CASGPGTSEYNEQFF
>many|TRBJ1-5|TRBV3-1|NA|15
TGTGCCAGCAGCCAAGATCGGGGGTCGCATCAGCCCCAGCATTTT
CASSQDRGSHQPQHF
>many|TRBJ2-7|TRBV4-3|NA|16
TGCGCCAGCAGCCAAGATGTTGCGACCTCCTCCTACGAGCAGTACTTC
CASSQDVATSSYEQYF
>many|TRBJ1-1|TRBV27|NA|15
TGTGCCAGCAGTTTGGGTCCGACAATGAACACTGAAGCTTTCTTT
CASSLGPTMNTEAFF
>NA|TRBJ2-3|TRBV4-3|TRBD1|15
TGCGCCAGCAGCCAAGGGACAGGGGAATCAGATACGCAGTATTTT
CASSQGTGESDTQYF
>NA|TRBJ2-4|TRBV21-1|NA|17
TGTGCCAGCAGCAAAACGCACCGGAAACGGGCCAAAAACATTCAGTACTTC
CASSKTHRKRAKNIQYF
>few|TRBJ1-6|TRBV27|NA|14
TGTGCCAGCACTGACGGTTGGTACAATTCACCCCTCCACTTT
CASTDGWYNSPLHF
>NA|TRBJ2-7|TRBV15|NA|16
TGTGCCACCAGCAGAGATCTCGGGACCTCCCCCCACGAGCAGTACTTC
CATSRDLGTSPHEQYF
>NA|TRBJ1-1|TRBV4-2|NA|13
TGTGCCAGCAGCCAGTCTTTGGGGGTGGGAGCTTTCTTT
CASSQSLGVGAFF
>NA|TRBJ1-5|TRBV4-3|NA|16
TGCGCCAGCAGCCAAGATTCGTCGGGGGCGAGTCACCCCCAGCATTTT
CASSQDSSGASHPQHF
>few|TRBJ1-2|TRBV7-9|NA|15
TGTGCCAGCAGCTTATCAGGGGATCGGGGCTATGGCTACACCTTC
CASSLSGDRGYGYTF
>NA|TRBJ1-1|TRBV28|NA|13
TGTGCCAGCAGGTTAACAGGGAACACTGAAGCTTTCTTT
CASRLTGNTEAFF
>NA|TRBJ2-1|TRBV20-1|NA|13
TGCAGTGCTAGAGAGATTTTAAGCGGCCACCAGTTCTTC
CSAREILSGHQFF
>NA|TRBJ2-7|TRBV7-2|TRBD1|15
TGTGCCAGCAGCCTCCGGGACAGGGTGGGGTACGAGCAGTACTTC
CASSLRDRVGYEQYF
>many|TRBJ2-3|TRBV4-3|TRBD2|19
TGCGCCAGCAGCCAAGATAGACTAGCGGGAGGATTGAGCACAGATACGCAGTATTTT
CASSQDRLAGGLSTDTQYF
>many|TRBJ2-7|TRBV12-3/TRBV12-4|NA|14
TGTGCCAGCAGCTCTCGGGACAACTCCTACGAGCAGTACTTC
CASSSRDNSYEQYF
>NA|TRBJ2-1|TRBV6-5|TRBD1|15
TGTGCCAGCAGTTCCGGGACAGGGAAGTACAATGAGCAGTTCTTC
CASSSGTGKYNEQFF
>few|TRBJ2-1|TRBV7-9|NA|16
TGTGCCAGCAGCTTATACGTGGAACTCTCCTACAATGAGCAGTTCTTC
CASSLYVELSYNEQFF
>few|TRBJ1-6|TRBV13|NA|12
TGTGCCAGCAGCAAAGAGAATTCACCCCTCCACTTT
CASSKENSPLHF
>NA|TRBJ2-1|TRBV6-4|NA|14
TGTGCCAGCAAAAGGGACGGTGCCTACAATGAGCAGTTCTTC
CASKRDGAYNEQFF
>NA|TRBJ2-1|TRBV23-1|NA|15
TGCGCCAGCTCACACAGGTGGAAGTCCTACAATGAGCAGTTCTTC
CASSHRWKSYNEQFF
>few|TRBJ2-1|TRBV5-6|NA|15
TGTGCCAGCAGCTTGGCCCCGGCGGAGTACAATGAGCAGTTCTTC
CASSLAPAEYNEQFF
>NA|TRBJ2-7|TRBV4-1|TRBD2|13
TGCGCCAGCAGCCAGCGGGAGATGTACGAGCAGTACTTC
CASSQREMYEQYF